This T cell receptor beta chain was found in a study of cytomegalovirus exposure and HLA in healthy donors. Study conclusions and caveats: Trimming of TCR beta V- and J-genes showed a link, identified in a later analysis, to a missense DCLRE1C variant. A later analysis found most CMV-associated TCR beta chains apparently HLA-restricted. The study labeled fewer than 200 TCR beta chains cytomegalovirus-associated.

This clone was observed a few times. Antigen: not known. The study ran its PCR with 60 Vbeta and 13 Jbeta primers. Original processing notes: The authors later counted 75 million to 90 million unique TCR beta chains, 9 million to 12 million of them shared. Profiling relied on immunoSEQ multiplex PCR, and the TCRdb table lists in-frame clones only, not all of them. From that table come the V and J calls and clone size; the DNA was used to work out D and trimming. Among 130,000 or so clones listed, 82% were seen once. Sequencing input: PBMCs. This receptor was taken from a man aged 18 to 29 in good health and CMV-seropositive.

The CDR3 loop reads CAIRDRANTQYF. CDR3 sequence (DNA): TGTGCCATCAGGGACAGGGCTAATACGCAGTATTTT. This sequence joins TRBV10-3 and TRBJ2-3; 8 bases map to TRBD1. CDR1 ENHRY and CDR2 SYGVKD come from the germline V gene. This CDR3 spans 12 amino acids. V dropped 6 bases and J dropped 7; count of bases not matched to a gene: 3.